This entry lists 30 T cell receptor beta chains sequenced from one sample in a study of cytomegalovirus exposure and HLA in healthy donors. The PCR used 60 Vbeta and 13 Jbeta primers. The table came from immunoSEQ multiplex PCR; TCRdb's copy has only in-frame clones and leaves some out. The repertoire holds under 250,000 clones, with approximately 80% as singletons. Sequenced: PBMCs. Receptors originate from a male donor in good health and CMV-seronegative.

The rearrangement links TRBV27 to TRBJ2-6; tentatively, D is TRBD2 (5 bases). Looked up from germline, CDR1 is MNHEY and CDR2 is SMNVEV (reference sequence). The V end was cut by 6 bases, the J end by 4 bases, with 22 bases between. The CDR3 spans 18 residues. The CDR3, as DNA: TGTGCCAGCAGCTCCCGGGTGGTTAGCGTGTCAGGGGCCAACGTCCTGACTTTC. Encoded protein: CASSSRVVSVSGANVLTF.

This clone came up a few times. CDR3 DNA sequence: TGTGCCAGCAGCATCCGGGGATCACGGATCACTGAAGCTTTCTTT. Protein product: CASSIRGSRITEAFF. The rearrangement joins TRBV7-9 to TRBJ1-1; D remains ambiguous. From germline, CDR1 is SEHNR and CDR2 FQNEAQ (reference sequence). The CDR3 length is 15 residues. The V gene lost 5 bases and the J gene lost 4 bases, with 17 bases spanning the gap. The full variable domain, in which reference TRBV7-9 and TRBJ1-1 provide the parts outside the CDR3, is DTGVSQNPRHKITKRGQNVTFRCDPISEHNRLYWYRQTLGQGPEFLTYFQNEAQLEKSRLLSDRFSAERPKGSFSTLEIQRTEQGDSAMYLCASSIRGSRITEAFFGQGTRLTVV.

The J gene is TRBJ2-7, the V gene TRBV6-5; 7 nucleotides match TRBD1. The CDR3 spans 13 residues. The V and J ends lost 6 bases and 7 bases, in that order; junction bases with no gene match: 9. Per germline, CDR1 MNHEY and CDR2 SVGAGI. The CDR3 region is CASSMTGLGEQYF. CDR3 bases: TGTGCCAGCAGCATGACAGGGTTGGGGGAGCAGTACTTC.

The chain couples TRBV2 to TRBJ1-5; D remains ambiguous. V lost 1 base to trimming and J lost 6 bases, with 7 bases between them. Germline CDR1 is SNHLY and CDR2 is FYNNEI. CDR3 length equals 13 residues. The chain's CDR3 is CASSEVTIQPQHF. CDR3 DNA sequence: TGTGCCAGCAGTGAAGTAACAATTCAGCCCCAGCATTTT.

The table lists this clone with a few counts. V is TRBV18 and J is TRBJ2-5, with unresolved D. V lost 6 bases and J 1 base, leaving 9 bases between the germline ends. CDR3 size: 13 residues. CDR1 and CDR2 (germline): KGHSH, LQKENI. CDR3 protein: CASSQSFQETQYF. The CDR3 bases are TGTGCCAGCTCTCAGTCCTTCCAAGAGACCCAGTACTTC.

The table lists this clone with a count of one. The rearrangement joins TRBV29-1 to TRBJ2-5; 7 bases line up with TRBD2. The CDR3 covers 15 residues. CDR1 and CDR2 from the germline V gene are SQVTM and ANQGSEA. The V gene end was trimmed by 0 bases and the J gene end by 0 bases; junction bases not matched to a gene: 4. The chain's CDR3 is CSVEEVAGDQETQYF. CDR3 DNA: TGCAGCGTTGAAGAGGTAGCGGGCGACCAAGAGACCCAGTACTTC.

The V call is TRBV28, the J call TRBJ2-7; D may be TRBD2 (5 bases). CDR1 and CDR2 (germline): MDHEN, SYDVKM. This CDR3 has 15 amino acids. V was clipped by 1 base and J by 1 base, with 11 bases between them. The CDR3 sequence: CASSLLGGSSYEQYF. DNA of the CDR3: TGTGCCAGCAGTTTATTGGGTGGGAGTTCCTACGAGCAGTACTTC.

V usage is TRBV27 and J usage is TRBJ2-7; 8 bases are shared with TRBD2. CDR3 length: 13 residues. The J segment lost 3 bases and the V segment lost 6 bases, leaving 4 bases of the junction unmatched. Germline V gene sequence: CDR1 MNHEY, CDR2 SMNVEV (reference sequence). The CDR3 DNA follows: TGTGCCAGCAGCAGCGGGAGTCGCTACGAGCAGTACTTC. This codes for CASSSGSRYEQYF.

This clone has only a few counts. V and J are TRBV6-4 and TRBJ2-2, with 10 bases fitting TRBD1. V was pared by 3 bases and J by 3 bases, with 1 base of the junction left unmatched. The V gene's germline CDR1 is MRHNA and CDR2 SNTAGT. This CDR3 is built from 15 residues. CDR3 coding DNA: TGTGCCAGCAGTGAAGGGACAGGGGACACCGGGGAGCTGTTTTTT. Translating it yields CASSEGTGDTGELFF.

This clone came up a few times. The V and J genes are TRBV19 and TRBJ2-7; TRBD2 agrees at 7 bases. The CDR3 totals 14 residues. V dropped 9 bases and J dropped 2; count of bases not matched to a gene: 10. CDR1 and CDR2 from the germline V gene are LNHDA and SQIVND (reference sequence). CDR3 residues: CASPREGATYEQYF. CDR3 DNA sequence: TGTGCCAGCCCTAGGGAGGGAGCGACCTACGAGCAGTACTTC.

The chain couples TRBV2 to TRBJ2-5; the D is unclear. Trimming removed 1 base from V and 1 base from J, with 4 bases in between. CDR3 length: 13 amino acids. The germline V gene encodes CDR1 SNHLY and CDR2 FYNNEI. Here the CDR3 DNA reads TGTGCCAGCAGTGAAGGAGGCCAAGAGACCCAGTACTTC. It yields the protein CASSEGGQETQYF.

This clone has a handful of counts. This sequence joins TRBV7-6 and TRBJ1-4; D perhaps matches TRBD1 (5 bases). V lost 2 bases, J lost 6 bases, and 16 bases lay in between. This CDR3 is built from 16 residues. CDR1 is SGHVS and CDR2 is FNYEAQ in the germline V gene. The CDR3 DNA sequence: TGTGCCAGCAGCTTATCTATCCGACAGACCGATGAAAAACTGTTTTTT. This translates into CASSLSIRQTDEKLFF.

Notes on this clone: The same CDR3 also results from other DNA sequences found in this sample. The rearrangement links TRBV27 to TRBJ1-2; D is perhaps TRBD1 (5 bases). V was trimmed by 2 bases and J by 5 bases, leaving 9 bases between them. Germline CDR1 MNHEY, CDR2 SMNVEV (reference sequence). CDR3 length equals 13 residues. CDR3 protein: CASSLGRVYGYTF. The CDR3 DNA sequence: TGTGCCAGCAGTTTAGGCAGGGTATATGGCTACACCTTC.

The chain is built from TRBV11-2 and TRBJ2-7; D is perhaps TRBD2 (6 bases). Trimming cost V 6 bases and J 1 base, with 10 bases left between them. The CDR3 extends over 13 amino acids. Germline V gene data show CDR1 as SGHAT and CDR2 as FQNNGV. The CDR3 loop is CASSLGSSYEQYF. DNA of the CDR3: TGTGCCAGCAGTCTCGGGAGTTCCTACGAGCAGTACTTC.

The rearrangement joins TRBV2 to TRBJ1-1, with unresolved D. CDR1 and CDR2 (germline): SNHLY, FYNNEI. CDR3 size: 13 residues. Trimming left V 8 bases short and J 4 bases short, with 14 bases between. The CDR3 DNA sequence: TGTGCCAGCGGCCGGTCATACAGCACTGAAGCTTTCTTT. It codes for CASGRSYSTEAFF. Together with reference TRBV2 and TRBJ1-1, the CDR3 gives the full variable domain: EPEVTQTPSHQVTQMGQEVILRCVPISNHLYFYWYRQILGQKVEFLVSFYNNEISEKSEIFDDQFSVERPDGSNFTLKIRSTKLEDSAMYFCASGRSYSTEAFFGQGTRLTVV.

This chain joins TRBV5-1 and TRBJ2-1, with 10 bases aligning to TRBD2. CDR1 is SGHRS and CDR2 is YFSETQ in the germline V gene. V dropped 0 bases and J dropped 5; count of bases not matched to a gene: 2. The CDR3 extends over 15 amino acids. For the CDR3, the DNA is TGCGCCAGCAGCTTGGTTGGACTAGCGGACAATGAGCAGTTCTTC. It is translated as CASSLVGLADNEQFF.

This clone was seen once. The V gene is TRBV21-1, the J gene TRBJ2-2; the table's D call, TRBD1, was not checked against the DNA. TRBV21-1 is an annotated pseudogene. The CDR3 is 18 amino acids. The CDR3 bases are TGTGCCAGCAGCAACTCAGAGGGGGACAGCATAAACACCGGGGAGCTGTTTTTT. It codes for CASSNSEGDSINTGELFF.

The table lists this clone with a few counts. The chain carries TRBV6-5 and TRBJ2-5, with 7 bases matching TRBD1. Losses at the gene ends were 1 base for V and 2 bases for J; bases not matched to a gene: 4. CDR3 length: 15 residues. Germline V gene sequence: CDR1 MNHEY, CDR2 SVGAGI. The CDR3: CASSYWDSVQETQYF. DNA for the CDR3: TGTGCCAGCAGTTACTGGGACAGCGTTCAAGAGACCCAGTACTTC.

V usage is TRBV6-4 and J usage is TRBJ2-1, with a tentative D call TRBD1 (7 bases). This CDR3 spans 16 amino acids. The germline V gene encodes CDR1 MRHNA and CDR2 SNTAGT. Trimming took off 7 bases at V and 4 bases at J, with 20 bases between the two ends. The CDR3 DNA sequence: TGTGCCAGCACCGAGGAGGGACAGCCCAAGTACAATGAGCAGTTCTTC. It yields the protein CASTEEGQPKYNEQFF.

The chain uses TRBV29-1 and TRBJ1-3; D not certain. Germline V gives CDR1 SQVTM, CDR2 ANQGSEA. Deletions cut 1 base from V and 2 bases from J, with 6 bases between. This CDR3 contains 13 residues. CDR3 bases: TGCAGCGTTGAAGGCGGGACTGGAAACACCATATATTTT. Protein product: CSVEGGTGNTIYF.

This chain joins TRBV13 and TRBJ2-7; 10 nucleotides line up with TRBD2. The germline V gene encodes CDR1 PRHDT and CDR2 FYEKMQ (reference sequence). V lost 4 bases and J lost 3; bases outside the gene matches: 12. This CDR3 has 17 residues. The CDR3 sequence is CASSYSGLAPMGYEQYF. CDR3 DNA: TGTGCCAGCAGCTACTCGGGACTAGCGCCGATGGGCTACGAGCAGTACTTC.

This sequence joins TRBV6-6 and TRBJ2-7; D gene uncertain. The CDR3 spans 12 residues. V was shortened by 4 bases and J by 4 bases, with 8 bases between the two germline ends. Looked up from germline, CDR1 is MNHNY and CDR2 is SVGAGI (reference sequence). The CDR3 DNA follows: TGTGCCAGCAGTTTGGAGAATTACGAGCAGTACTTC. It codes for CASSLENYEQYF.

This clone showed up many times. The chain links TRBV27 to TRBJ1-2; 10 positions agree with TRBD1. V was clipped by 2 bases and J by 4 bases; unmatched bases: 1. The length of the CDR3 is 14 residues. Germline CDR1 is MNHEY and CDR2 is SMNVEV (reference sequence). The CDR3 is CASSLGDRGYGYTF. CDR3 in DNA: TGTGCCAGCAGTTTAGGGGACAGGGGCTATGGCTACACCTTC.

The chain joins TRBV2 to TRBJ2-5, with a possible D match to TRBD2 (6 bases). Germline V lookup: CDR1 SNHLY, CDR2 FYNNEI. The V end was cut by 4 bases, the J end by 11 bases, with 17 bases between. This CDR3 comprises 13 residues. The CDR3 DNA reads TGTGCCAGCAGTGTGGGAGCTTCGGGGGAGCAGTACTTC. Translated: CASSVGASGEQYF.

The chain employs TRBV19 and TRBJ2-3; D is perhaps TRBD2 (5 bases). The CDR3 is made up of 18 amino acids. Germline V gives CDR1 LNHDA, CDR2 SQIVND (reference sequence). V was trimmed by 2 bases and J by 0 bases, leaving 18 bases between them. The DNA of the CDR3 is TGTGCCAGTAGTATAATGTGGCGGACTCAGCGTAGCACAGATACGCAGTATTTT. Amino acids: CASSIMWRTQRSTDTQYF.

This chain connects TRBV6-5 to TRBJ2-1; the match to TRBD2 covers 12 bases. Germline CDR1 is MNHEY and CDR2 is SVGAGI. J was trimmed by 6 bases and V by 5 bases; bases with no gene match: 5. This CDR3 comprises 15 residues. CDR3 in amino acids: CASSRTSGKANEQFF. The CDR3, as DNA: TGTGCCAGCAGTCGGACTAGCGGGAAGGCCAATGAGCAGTTCTTC.

The chain recombines TRBV19 with TRBJ2-2, with D perhaps matching TRBD1 (6 bases). The germline gives CDR1 LNHDA, CDR2 SQIVND (reference sequence). The germline V and J ends were trimmed by 3 bases and 7 bases, with 18 bases remaining between them. The CDR3 is 16 amino acids. CDR3 region: CASSIRGEGDVGELFF. CDR3 DNA sequence: TGTGCCAGTAGTATCCGGGGAGAGGGGGACGTCGGGGAGCTGTTTTTT.

The rearrangement joins TRBV15 to TRBJ1-1; TRBD1 matches 7 bases. With V trimmed by 3 bases and J by 5 bases, 9 bases remained unmatched. Germline loops: CDR1 LNHNV, CDR2 YYDKDF (reference sequence). CDR3 length: 15 amino acids. The CDR3 loop is CATSRRAQGGTEAFF. The CDR3 bases are TGTGCCACCAGCAGGAGGGCGCAGGGGGGAACTGAAGCTTTCTTT. The entire variable domain, with the rest obtained from reference TRBV15 and TRBJ1-1, is as follows: DAMVIQNPRYQVTQFGKPVTLSCSQTLNHNVMYWYQQKSSQAPKLLFHYYDKDFNNEADTPDNFQSRRPNTSFCFLDIRSPGLGDTAMYLCATSRRAQGGTEAFFGQGTRLTVV.

The genes are TRBV5-4 and TRBJ1-6; D perhaps matches TRBD1 (6 bases). Germline V lookup: CDR1 SGHNT, CDR2 YYREEE (reference sequence). There are 15 residues in the CDR3. V was cut by 0 bases and J by 7 bases, with 11 bases left in between. The CDR3 sequence is CASSLAKGGNSPLHF. As DNA, the CDR3 is TGTGCCAGCAGCTTGGCCAAGGGGGGGAATTCACCCCTCCACTTT.

The chain links TRBV2 to TRBJ1-2; D gene ambiguous. Trimming took off 2 bases at V and 2 bases at J, with 9 bases between the two ends. The length of the CDR3 is 14 residues. CDR1 and CDR2 (germline): SNHLY, FYNNEI. DNA for the CDR3: TGTGCCAGCAGTGAAATGTCCAGGAACTATGGCTACACCTTC. As protein: CASSEMSRNYGYTF.